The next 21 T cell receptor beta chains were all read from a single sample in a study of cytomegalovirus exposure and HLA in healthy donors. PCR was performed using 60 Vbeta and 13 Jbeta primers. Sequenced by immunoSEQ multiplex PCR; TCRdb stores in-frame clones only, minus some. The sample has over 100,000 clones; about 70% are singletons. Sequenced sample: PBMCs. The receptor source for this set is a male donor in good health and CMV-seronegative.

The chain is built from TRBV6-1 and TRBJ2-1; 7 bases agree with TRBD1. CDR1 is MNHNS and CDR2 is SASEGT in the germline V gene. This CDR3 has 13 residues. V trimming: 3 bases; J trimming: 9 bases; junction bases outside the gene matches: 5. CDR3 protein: CASSDVTGSEQFF. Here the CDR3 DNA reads TGTGCCAGCAGTGACGTGACAGGGAGTGAGCAGTTCTTC.

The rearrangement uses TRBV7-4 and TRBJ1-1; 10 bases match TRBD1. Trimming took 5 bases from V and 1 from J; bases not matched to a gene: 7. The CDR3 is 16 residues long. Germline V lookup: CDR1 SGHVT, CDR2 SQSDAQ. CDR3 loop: CASSRGDRGTNTEAFF. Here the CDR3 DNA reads TGTGCCAGCAGCCGTGGGGACAGGGGAACGAACACTGAAGCTTTCTTT. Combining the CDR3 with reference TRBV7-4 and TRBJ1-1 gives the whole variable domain GAGVSQSPRYKVAKRGRDVALRCDSISGHVTLYWYRQTLGQGSEVLTYSQSDAQRDKSGRPSGRFSAERPERSVSTLKIQRTEQGDSAVYLCASSRGDRGTNTEAFFGQGTRLTVV.

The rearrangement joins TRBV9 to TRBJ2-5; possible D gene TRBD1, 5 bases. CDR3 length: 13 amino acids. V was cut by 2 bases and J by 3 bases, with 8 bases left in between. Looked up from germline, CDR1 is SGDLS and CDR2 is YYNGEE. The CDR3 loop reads CASSVDKEETQYF. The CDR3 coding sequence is TGTGCCAGCAGCGTGGACAAGGAAGAGACCCAGTACTTC.

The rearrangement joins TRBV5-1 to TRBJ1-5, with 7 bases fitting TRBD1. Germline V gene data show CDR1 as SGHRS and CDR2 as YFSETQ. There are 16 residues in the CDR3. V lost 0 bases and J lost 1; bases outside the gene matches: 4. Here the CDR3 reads CASSLGDRESNQPQHF. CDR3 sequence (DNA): TGCGCCAGCAGCTTGGGTGACAGGGAGAGCAATCAGCCCCAGCATTTT.

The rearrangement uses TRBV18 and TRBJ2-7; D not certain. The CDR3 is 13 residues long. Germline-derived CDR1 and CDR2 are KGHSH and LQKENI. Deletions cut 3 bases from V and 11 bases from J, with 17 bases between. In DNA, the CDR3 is TGTGCCAGCTCACCCTCTATCGGCAAGGCGGAGTACTTC. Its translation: CASSPSIGKAEYF.

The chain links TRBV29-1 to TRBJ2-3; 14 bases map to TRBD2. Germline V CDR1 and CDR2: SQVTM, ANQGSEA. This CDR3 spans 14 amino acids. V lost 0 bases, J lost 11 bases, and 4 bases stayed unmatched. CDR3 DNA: TGCAGCGTTGAAGATGGACTAGCGGGAGGAGGGCAGTATTTT. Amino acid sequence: CSVEDGLAGGGQYF.

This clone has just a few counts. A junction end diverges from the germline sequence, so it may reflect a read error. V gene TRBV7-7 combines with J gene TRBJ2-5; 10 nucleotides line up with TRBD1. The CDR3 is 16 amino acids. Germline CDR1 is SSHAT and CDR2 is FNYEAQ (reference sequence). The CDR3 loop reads CASSPGTGELRETQYF. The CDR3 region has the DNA TGTGCTAGCAGCCCAGGGACAGGGGAGTTGCGAGAGACCCAGTACTTC.

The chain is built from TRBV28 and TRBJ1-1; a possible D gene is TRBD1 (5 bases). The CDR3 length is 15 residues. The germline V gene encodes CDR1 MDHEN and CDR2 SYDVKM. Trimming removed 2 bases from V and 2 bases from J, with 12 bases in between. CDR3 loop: CASSLRFDSNTEAFF. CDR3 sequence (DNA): TGTGCCAGCAGTTTACGTTTCGACAGCAACACTGAAGCTTTCTTT.

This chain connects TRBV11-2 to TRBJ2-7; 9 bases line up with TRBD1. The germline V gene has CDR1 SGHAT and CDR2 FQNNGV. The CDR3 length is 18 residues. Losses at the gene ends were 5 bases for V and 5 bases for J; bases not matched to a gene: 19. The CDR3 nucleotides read TGTGCCAGCAGCCCAACTGGGGGACAGGGAGATTGGAGTAACGAGCAGTACTTC. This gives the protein CASSPTGGQGDWSNEQYF.

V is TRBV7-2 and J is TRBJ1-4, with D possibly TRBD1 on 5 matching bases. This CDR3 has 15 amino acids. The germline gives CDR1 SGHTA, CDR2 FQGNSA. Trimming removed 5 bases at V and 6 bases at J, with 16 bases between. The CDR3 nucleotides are TGTGCCAGCAGCCCATCAGGGCGTTCTCATGAAAAACTGTTTTTT. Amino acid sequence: CASSPSGRSHEKLFF.

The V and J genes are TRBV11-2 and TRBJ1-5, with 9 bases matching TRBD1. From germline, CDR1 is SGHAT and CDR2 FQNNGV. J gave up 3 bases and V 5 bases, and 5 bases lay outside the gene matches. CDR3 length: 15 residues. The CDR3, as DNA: TGTGCCAGCAGCCCGGACAGGGGTGCCAATCAGCCCCAGCATTTT. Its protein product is CASSPDRGANQPQHF.

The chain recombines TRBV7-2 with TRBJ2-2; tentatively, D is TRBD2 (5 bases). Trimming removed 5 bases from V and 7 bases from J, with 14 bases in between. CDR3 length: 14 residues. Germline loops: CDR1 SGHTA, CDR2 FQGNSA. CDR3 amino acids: CASSVLGMYGELFF. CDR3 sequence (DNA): TGTGCCAGCAGCGTTCTCGGGATGTACGGGGAGCTGTTTTTT.

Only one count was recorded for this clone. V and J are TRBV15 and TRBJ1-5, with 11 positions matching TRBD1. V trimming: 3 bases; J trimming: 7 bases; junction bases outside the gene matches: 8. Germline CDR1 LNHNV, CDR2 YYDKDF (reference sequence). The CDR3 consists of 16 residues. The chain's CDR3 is CATSRGRTGGFQPQHF. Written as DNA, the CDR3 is TGTGCCACCAGCAGGGGGAGGACAGGGGGCTTCCAGCCCCAGCATTTT.

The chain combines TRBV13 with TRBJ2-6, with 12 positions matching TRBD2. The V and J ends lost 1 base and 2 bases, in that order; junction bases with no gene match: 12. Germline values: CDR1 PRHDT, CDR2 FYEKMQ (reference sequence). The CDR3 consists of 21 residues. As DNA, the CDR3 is TGTGCCAGCAGCTTAGTCCTAGCGGGAGGGCCTACCCTTCCTGGGGCCAACGTCCTGACTTTC. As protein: CASSLVLAGGPTLPGANVLTF.

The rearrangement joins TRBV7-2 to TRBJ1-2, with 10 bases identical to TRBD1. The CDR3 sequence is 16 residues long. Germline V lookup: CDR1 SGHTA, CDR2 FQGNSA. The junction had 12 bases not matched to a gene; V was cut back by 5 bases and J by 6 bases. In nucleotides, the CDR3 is TGTGCCAGCAGCCCACCCGTCCGGGACAGGGGAGATGGCTACACCTTC. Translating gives CASSPPVRDRGDGYTF. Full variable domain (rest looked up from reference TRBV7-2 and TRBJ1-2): GAGVSQSPSNKVTEKGKDVELRCDPISGHTALYWYRQSLGQGLEFLIYFQGNSAPDKSGLPSDRFSAERTGGSVSTLTIQRTQQEDSAVYLCASSPPVRDRGDGYTFGSGTRLTVV.

CDR3 region: CASRISGKETQYF. In nucleotides, the CDR3 is TGTGCCAGCCGAATCAGCGGGAAAGAGACCCAGTACTTC. The J gene is TRBJ2-5, the V gene TRBV28; the match to TRBD2 covers 7 bases. CDR1 and CDR2 from the germline V gene are MDHEN and SYDVKM. This CDR3 spans 13 amino acids. Trimming cost V 8 bases and J 3 bases; bases outside gene matches: 6.

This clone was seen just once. CDR3 sequence (DNA): TGTGCCTGGAGCCTCCCCGGGTGGCAGGGGGCCACCGGGGAGCTGTTTTTT. It translates to CAWSLPGWQGATGELFF. The chain links TRBV30 to TRBJ2-2; 8 nucleotides agree with TRBD1. Trimming took 3 bases from V and 4 from J; bases not matched to a gene: 13. The CDR3 extends over 17 amino acids. Germline V CDR1 and CDR2: GTSNPN, SVGIG (reference sequence). The full variable domain, its missing parts supplied by reference TRBV30 and TRBJ2-2, is SQTIHQWPATLVQPVGSPLSLECTVEGTSNPNLYWYRQAAGRGLQLLFYSVGIGQISSEVPQNLSASRPQDRQFILSSKKLLLSDSGFYLCAWSLPGWQGATGELFFGEGSRLTVL.

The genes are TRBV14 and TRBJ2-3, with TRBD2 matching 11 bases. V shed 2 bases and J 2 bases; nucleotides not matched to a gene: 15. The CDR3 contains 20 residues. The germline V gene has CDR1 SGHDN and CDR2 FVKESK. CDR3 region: CASSQPISSGTSGYTDTQYF. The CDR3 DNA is TGTGCCAGCAGCCAACCAATCTCATCCGGGACTAGCGGCTACACAGATACGCAGTATTTT.

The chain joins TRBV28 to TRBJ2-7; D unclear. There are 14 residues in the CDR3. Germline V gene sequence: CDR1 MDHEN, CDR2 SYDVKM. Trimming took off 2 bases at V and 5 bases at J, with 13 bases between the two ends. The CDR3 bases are TGTGCCAGCAGTTTAACTACCTTCGCCCACGAGCAGTACTTC. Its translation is CASSLTTFAHEQYF.

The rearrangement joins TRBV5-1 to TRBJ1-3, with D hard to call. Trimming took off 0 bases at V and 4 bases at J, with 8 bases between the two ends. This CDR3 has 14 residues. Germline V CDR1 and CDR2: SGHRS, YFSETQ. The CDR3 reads CASSLEGGGNTIYF. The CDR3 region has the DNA TGCGCCAGCAGCTTGGAAGGAGGAGGAAACACCATATATTTT.

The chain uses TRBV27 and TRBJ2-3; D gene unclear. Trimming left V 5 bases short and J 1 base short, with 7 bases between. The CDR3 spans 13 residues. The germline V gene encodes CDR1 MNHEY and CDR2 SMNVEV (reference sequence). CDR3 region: CASSPYRTDTQYF. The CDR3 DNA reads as TGTGCCAGCAGTCCCTACCGCACAGATACGCAGTATTTT.